The 23 T cell receptor beta chains presented below share a single source sample, sequenced in a study of shared clonotypes between healthy human individuals. TCRdb's copy holds only in-frame clones and misses some; the assay was immunoSEQ multiplex PCR. Among about 700,000 clones listed, under 80% were seen once. Sample: memory CD4+ T cells sorted from blood. Documented subset: CD45RA-negative fraction. Every receptor here comes from a woman in her 30s in good health.

The chain couples TRBV5-1 to TRBJ1-1; D unresolved. CDR3 length: 14 amino acids. Trimming shortened V by 4 bases and J by 5 bases, and 15 bases separated the two germline ends. Germline V gene data show CDR1 as SGHRS and CDR2 as YFSETQ. The CDR3 protein is CASSPGMVGTEAFF. CDR3 coding DNA: TGCGCCAGCAGCCCCGGGATGGTTGGGACTGAAGCTTTCTTT.

This clone showed up just once. The chain employs TRBV19 and TRBJ2-3; 7 bases fit TRBD2. V lost 4 bases to trimming and J lost 1 base; unmatched junction nucleotides: 5. The CDR3 is made up of 15 amino acids. Germline V CDR1 and CDR2: LNHDA, SQIVND (reference sequence). CDR3 in DNA: TGTGCCAGTAGTAGTAGCGGGTGGGGCACAGATACGCAGTATTTT. Translation gives CASSSSGWGTDTQYF.

CDR3: CASSEQGAATEAFF. CDR3 DNA sequence: TGTGCCAGCAGTGAACAGGGGGCGGCCACTGAAGCTTTCTTT. V and J are TRBV25-1 and TRBJ1-1; 8 nucleotides match TRBD1. Unmatched junction bases numbered 3, after V lost 2 bases and J lost 4 bases. This CDR3 contains 14 residues. Germline assignment: CDR1 MGHDK and CDR2 SYGVNS. The full variable domain, its missing parts supplied by reference TRBV25-1 and TRBJ1-1, is EADIYQTPRYLVIGTGKKITLECSQTMGHDKMYWYQQDPGMELHLIHYSYGVNSTEKGDLSSESTVSRIRTEHFPLTLESARPSHTSQYLCASSEQGAATEAFFGQGTRLTVV.

V gene TRBV5-1 combines with J gene TRBJ1-2; D gene unclear. Germline CDR1 reads SGHRS; CDR2 reads YFSETQ. This CDR3 is 15 amino acids long. The V and J ends lost 5 bases and 3 bases respectively, with 17 bases between them. Here the CDR3 reads CASSFQSGFDYGYTF. The CDR3 region has the DNA TGCGCCAGCAGTTTCCAGTCGGGTTTTGACTATGGCTACACCTTC.

This clone appeared a single time. The chain carries TRBV7-9 and TRBJ2-2, with TRBD1 identical over 7 bases. Trimming removed 6 bases from V and 3 bases from J; junction bases left unmatched: 4. Germline V gives CDR1 SEHNR, CDR2 FQNEAQ (reference sequence). The length of the CDR3 is 14 residues. In nucleotides, the CDR3 is TGTGCCAGCAGTGTGACAGGGCACACCGGGGAGCTGTTTTTT. This encodes CASSVTGHTGELFF.

The table lists this clone with a few counts. J is TRBJ2-7 and V is TRBV6-5, with 9 bases identical to TRBD1. Germline trimming cut 2 bases from V and 6 bases from J; bases unmatched to any gene: 11. Germline CDR1 MNHEY, CDR2 SVGAGI. The CDR3 has 16 residues. The CDR3, as DNA: TGTGCCAGCAGTTACGCCGGGGACAGGGAGGGATCCGAGCAGTACTTC. This sequence encodes CASSYAGDREGSEQYF.

This clone was recorded many times. The V call is TRBV5-1, the J call TRBJ1-2; TRBD1 might be the D (6 bases). Germline loops: CDR1 SGHRS, CDR2 YFSETQ. With 4 bases removed from V and 8 bases from J, the gap between germline ends came to 15 bases. The CDR3 extends over 13 amino acids. The CDR3 nucleotides are TGCGCCAGCAGCCCAGGATCAGGGGTGGGCTACACCTTC. Its protein product is CASSPGSGVGYTF. Full variable domain (rest looked up from reference TRBV5-1 and TRBJ1-2): KAGVTQTPRYLIKTRGQQVTLSCSPISGHRSVSWYQQTPGQGLQFLFEYFSETQRNKGNFPGRFSGRQFSNSRSEMNVSTLELGDSALYLCASSPGSGVGYTFGSGTRLTVV.

This clone appeared a few times. The V gene is TRBV2, the J gene TRBJ2-7, with no clear D. CDR1 and CDR2 from the germline V gene are SNHLY and FYNNEI. This CDR3 is 14 amino acids long. Trimming left V 4 bases short and J 0 bases short, with 10 bases between. CDR3 residues: CASSVRQNSYEQYF. The CDR3 nucleotides are TGTGCCAGCAGTGTACGTCAGAACTCCTACGAGCAGTACTTC.

The J gene is TRBJ2-6, the V gene TRBV9, with D possibly being TRBD2 (6 bases). This CDR3 spans 16 amino acids. Germline values: CDR1 SGDLS, CDR2 YYNGEE. The germline V and J ends were trimmed by 4 bases and 1 base, with 12 bases remaining between them. Here the CDR3 reads CASSSMGLSGANVLTF. The CDR3 DNA is TGTGCCAGCAGCTCCATGGGACTTTCTGGGGCCAACGTCCTGACTTTC.

The CDR3 protein is CASGTGDTGELFF. CDR3 nucleotides: TGCGCCAGCGGGACAGGGGACACCGGGGAGCTGTTTTTT. This sequence joins TRBV5-1 and TRBJ2-2, with 10 nucleotides matching TRBD1. The V segment lost 7 bases and the J segment 3 bases; nucleotides outside the gene matches: 0. This CDR3 comprises 13 residues. The germline gives CDR1 SGHRS, CDR2 YFSETQ. The full variable domain, completed using reference TRBV5-1 and TRBJ2-2, is KAGVTQTPRYLIKTRGQQVTLSCSPISGHRSVSWYQQTPGQGLQFLFEYFSETQRNKGNFPGRFSGRQFSNSRSEMNVSTLELGDSALYLCASGTGDTGELFFGEGSRLTVL.

This clone was counted once. The chain carries TRBV9 and TRBJ2-1, with TRBD2 as a possible D gene (6 bases). V was pared by 4 bases and J by 0 bases, with 14 bases between. The CDR3 totals 16 residues. The germline V gene has CDR1 SGDLS and CDR2 YYNGEE. In DNA, the CDR3 is TGTGCCAGCAGCCCCCACGCGGACTACTCCTACAATGAGCAGTTCTTC. Encoded protein: CASSPHADYSYNEQFF.

The CDR3 here is CASSYSGGAVGELFF. CDR3 sequence (DNA): TGTGCCAGCAGTTACTCAGGGGGCGCCGTCGGGGAGCTGTTTTTT. The chain recombines TRBV6-5 with TRBJ2-2, with 7 bases that match TRBD1. The CDR3 extends over 15 amino acids. V lost 0 bases and J lost 7; bases outside the gene matches: 5. CDR1 is MNHEY, CDR2 SVGAGI, per germline.

This sequence joins TRBV6-5 and TRBJ1-1, with a possible D match to TRBD1 (5 bases). Per germline, CDR1 MNHEY and CDR2 SVGAGI. This CDR3 region has 13 residues. Trimming removed 4 bases at V and 3 bases at J, with 9 bases between. CDR3 nucleotide sequence: TGTGCCAGCAGTTGGGAAGGGGACACTGAAGCTTTCTTT. It encodes CASSWEGDTEAFF.

The CDR3 sequence is CASSSDTGITGELFF. The DNA of the CDR3 is TGCGCCAGCAGCTCGGACACAGGGATCACCGGGGAGCTGTTTTTT. The rearrangement joins TRBV5-1 to TRBJ2-2, with a possible D match to TRBD1 (6 bases). The CDR3 runs to 15 residues. Trimming removed 3 bases at V and 4 bases at J, with 13 bases between. Germline lookup yields CDR1 SGHRS and CDR2 YFSETQ.

V and J are TRBV7-8 and TRBJ1-5; D is possibly TRBD1 (5 bases). The CDR3 is made up of 14 amino acids. Germline CDR1 reads SGHVS; CDR2 reads FQNEAQ. The V end lost 3 bases, the J end lost 5 bases, and 11 bases lay between the germline ends. The CDR3, as DNA: TGTGCCAGCAGCTTTCGGACAAGAGATCAGCCCCAGCATTTT. Residues: CASSFRTRDQPQHF. Full variable domain (rest looked up from reference TRBV7-8 and TRBJ1-5): GAGVSQSPRYKVAKRGQDVALRCDPISGHVSLFWYQQALGQGPEFLTYFQNEAQLDKSGLPSDRFFAERPEGSVSTLKIQRTQQEDSAVYLCASSFRTRDQPQHFGDGTRLSIL.

This clone has ten or more counts. The chain employs TRBV6-1 and TRBJ1-1; no clear D. With 6 bases removed from V and 4 bases from J, the gap between germline ends came to 15 bases. Germline lookup yields CDR1 MNHNS and CDR2 SASEGT. This CDR3 comprises 14 residues. In nucleotides, the CDR3 is TGTGCCAGCAGAACTACCGCGCCCTCCACTGAAGCTTTCTTT. Its protein product is CASRTTAPSTEAFF.

Written as DNA, the CDR3 is TGTGCCACTGGTGACCCGGGAGACTCCAATGAGCAGTTCTTC. It is translated as CATGDPGDSNEQFF. The chain couples TRBV15 to TRBJ2-1, with TRBD2 as a possible D gene (6 bases). The germline CDR1 and CDR2 sequences are LNHNV and YYDKDF (reference sequence). CDR3 size: 14 residues. Trimming took 9 bases from V and 6 from J, leaving 18 bases between them.

The chain has TRBV5-1 and TRBJ2-1, with D unclear. V was shortened by 7 bases and J by 2 bases, with 10 bases between the two germline ends. Germline CDR1 and CDR2: SGHRS and YFSETQ. This CDR3 is built from 13 residues. CDR3 loop: CASRVTTYNEQFF. CDR3 nucleotide sequence: TGCGCCAGCCGTGTCACTACCTACAATGAGCAGTTCTTC.

The V call is TRBV7-3, the J call TRBJ2-7; D remains ambiguous. The V gene lost 5 bases and the J gene lost 0 bases, with 14 bases spanning the gap. The CDR3 spans 15 residues. The germline CDR1 and CDR2 sequences are SGHTA and FQGTGA. The chain's CDR3 is CASSPGLLSSYEQYF. CDR3 in DNA: TGTGCCAGCAGCCCCGGGCTCCTAAGCTCCTACGAGCAGTACTTC. The full variable domain, rest sourced from reference TRBV7-3 and TRBJ2-7, is GAGVSQTPSNKVTEKGKYVELRCDPISGHTALYWYRQSLGQGPEFLIYFQGTGAADDSGLPNDRFFAVRPEGSVSTLKIQRTERGDSAVYLCASSPGLLSSYEQYFGPGTRLTVT.

In its sample, this clone was seen many times. V gene TRBV6-1 combines with J gene TRBJ2-6, with D possibly called TRBD1 or TRBD2 (6 bases each). Germline V lookup: CDR1 MNHNS, CDR2 SASEGT. The CDR3 contains 17 residues. The ends were cut back, 1 base at V and 0 bases at J, with 10 bases in the middle. The CDR3 DNA follows: TGTGCCAGCAGTGAAGTCGGGGGCGGCTCTGGGGCCAACGTCCTGACTTTC. This encodes CASSEVGGGSGANVLTF.

The rearrangement uses TRBV5-4 and TRBJ1-4; 7 bases align to TRBD1. V lost 1 base, J lost 5 bases, and 8 bases stayed unmatched. CDR3 length: 16 residues. CDR1 is SGHNT, CDR2 YYREEE, per germline (reference sequence). The CDR3 region has the DNA TGTGCCAGCAGCTTGTCGCCGGACAGGTCAAATGAAAAACTGTTTTTT. This codes for CASSLSPDRSNEKLFF.

This chain joins TRBV18 and TRBJ2-7; TRBD2 is a possible D gene (6 bases). From germline, CDR1 is KGHSH and CDR2 LQKENI. The V and J ends lost 6 bases and 4 bases respectively, with 19 bases between them. The CDR3 covers 15 residues. The CDR3 loop is CASSLGVAGSYEQYF. The CDR3 DNA follows: TGTGCCAGCTCCCTTGGAGTGGCGGGATCGTACGAGCAGTACTTC. Variable domain in full (rest from reference TRBV18 and TRBJ2-7): NAGVMQNPRHLVRRRGQEARLRCSPMKGHSHVYWYRQLPEEGLKFMVYLQKENIIDESGMPKERFSAEFPKEGPSILRIQQVVRGDSAAYFCASSLGVAGSYEQYFGPGTRLTVT.

Of note for this clone: The junction and the germline gene differ at one end; a read error may be behind it. This rearrangement joins TRBV6-1 to TRBJ2-3, with D uncertain. Germline CDR1 MNHNS, CDR2 SASEGT. The CDR3 extends over 14 amino acids. The DNA of the CDR3 is TGTGCCAGCAGTGAATACGCCAGCAGAGATACGCAGTATTTT. Protein: CASSEYASRDTQYF.